A single sample is the source of the 5 T cell receptor beta chains below, sequenced in a study of T-cell memory formation after mild COVID-19. MiXCR was run by TCRdb on the 5' RACE reads, yielding one entry per CDR3 protein. The table has about 350,000 distinct CDR3 sequences, about 20% seen once. Sequenced material: PBMCs or a T cell subset sorted from them (not recorded which). The receptors here all came from a man aged 18 to 29 who had mild COVID-19 (a few samples of this study predate the infection). Cell type and time point are not known.

This clonotype occurred a few times. This chain links TRBV9 with TRBJ2-1; D may be TRBD2 (7 bases). CDR3 length: 15 amino acids. Between the trimmed V and J ends, which lost 3 bases and 6 bases, there was a span of 16 bases. Per germline, CDR1 SGDLS and CDR2 YYNGEE. The CDR3 sequence: CASSAIGGAVNEQFF. DNA of the CDR3: TGTGCCAGCAGCGCCATAGGGGGGGCCGTCAATGAGCAGTTCTTC.

This clonotype was seen only a few times. V is TRBV7-6 and J is TRBJ2-2; D is ambiguous. Trimming took off 9 bases at V and 8 bases at J, with 7 bases between the two ends. This CDR3 is built from 10 residues. Germline assignment: CDR1 SGHVS and CDR2 FNYEAQ. The CDR3 sequence: CARPPGELFF. The CDR3 bases are TGTGCCAGACCTCCTGGGGAGCTGTTTTTT.

There are a few counts of this clonotype. The CDR3 DNA reads as TGTGCCAGCAGCTTAGCGGGGTCGGGACGTGTTCGGGCACCCCTCCACTTT. It translates to CASSLAGSGRVRAPLHF. The chain employs TRBV7-9 and TRBJ1-6; tentative D call: TRBD1 (5 bases). CDR3 size: 17 residues. CDR1 is SEHNR and CDR2 is FQNEAQ in the germline V gene (reference sequence). Trimming shortened V by 0 bases and J by 11 bases, and 20 bases separated the two germline ends.

This clonotype was counted ten times or more. The J gene is TRBJ2-5, the V gene TRBV6-2 or TRBV6-3; 8 bases map to TRBD2. The CDR3 spans 17 residues. CDR1 and CDR2 from the germline V gene are MNHEY and SVGEGT. V shed 2 bases, J shed 5 bases, and the junction held 13 bases outside the gene matches. The CDR3 coding sequence is TGTGCCAGCAGTTACCGACCTTGGACTAGCCTCGGGGAGACCCAGTACTTC. Encoded protein: CASSYRPWTSLGETQYF.

A few counts support this clonotype. The rearrangement links TRBV6-5 to TRBJ2-1, with 7 bases identical to TRBD2. J lost 9 bases, V lost 2 bases, and 7 bases had no gene match. The CDR3 runs to 14 residues. Germline CDR1 MNHEY, CDR2 SVGAGI. The CDR3 protein is CASSYGRGSGEQFF. The CDR3 DNA is TGTGCCAGCAGTTACGGGCGGGGGAGTGGTGAGCAGTTCTTC.